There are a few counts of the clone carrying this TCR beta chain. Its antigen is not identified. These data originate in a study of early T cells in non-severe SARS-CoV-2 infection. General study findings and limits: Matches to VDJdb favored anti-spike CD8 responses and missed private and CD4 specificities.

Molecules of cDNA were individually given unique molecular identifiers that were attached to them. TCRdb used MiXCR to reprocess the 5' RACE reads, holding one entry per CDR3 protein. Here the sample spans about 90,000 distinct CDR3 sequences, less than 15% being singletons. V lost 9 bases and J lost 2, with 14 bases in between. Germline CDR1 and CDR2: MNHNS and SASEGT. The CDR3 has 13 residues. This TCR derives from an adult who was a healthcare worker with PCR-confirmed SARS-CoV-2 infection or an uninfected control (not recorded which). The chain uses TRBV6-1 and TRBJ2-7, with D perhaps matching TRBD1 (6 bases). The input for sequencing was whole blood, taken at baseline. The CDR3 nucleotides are TGTGCCAGTTCCAGGGGAATCGCCTACGAGCAGTACTTC. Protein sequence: CASSRGIAYEQYF.